This T cell receptor (beta chain) was identified during a study of blood T cell repertoires in COVID-19. Background on the study: T cells, B-cell-depleted T cells, or PBMCs provided the cDNA or gDNA that served as material.

This CDR3 region has 13 residues. V gave up 3 bases and J gave up 5 bases, with 9 bases separating them. The germline V gene encodes CDR1 MNHEY and CDR2 SVGEGT. As originally analysed: Nucleated cell counts were estimated from reference gene primer amplification. The table came from immunoSEQ multiplex PCR; TCRdb's copy has only in-frame clones and leaves some out. V and J calls and clone size are copied from that table; D and trimming were computed from the DNA. Of some 320,000 clones listed, approximately 89% are singletons. What was sequenced was PBMCs or T cells enriched from blood (not recorded which). The TCR was taken from a woman aged 25 to 39 who had recovered from COVID-19. This chain links TRBV6-2 or TRBV6-3 with TRBJ2-3; D remains ambiguous. CDR3: CASSYFGVDTQYF. CDR3 nucleotides: TGTGCCAGCAGTTATTTCGGTGTAGATACGCAGTATTTT.